One TCR beta chain is described in this entry. What it binds is unknown. This specimen belongs to a study of Ad26.COV2.S vaccination and SARS-CoV-2 variants. Study overall: By the intramuscular route, Ad26.COV2.S was given once, or twice 56 days apart.

Points from the study as a whole: Vaccine recipients posted higher spike-specific TCR breadth than their placebo counterparts.

TCRdb's table, derived via immunoSEQ multiplex PCR, lists solely in-frame clones and lacks some. The table shows hundreds of thousands of clones, with around nine tenths occurring only once. Specified treatment: roughly 19 received Ad26.COV2.S at low or high dose, single or two shots; five or six received placebo; per-sample allocation not given. Sampling was done on day 63 after the first vaccine or placebo injection. This Boston cohort included adults aged 18-55 years. Specimen: peripheral blood, collected in a trial of Ad26.COV2.S vaccine versus placebo. The receptor was derived from a person aged 18 to 59 who received the Ad26.COV2.S COVID-19 vaccine or a placebo.

DNA of the CDR3: TGTGCCAGCAGCCGGGACAGCCGAATGAACACTGAAGCTTTCTTT. Protein product: CASSRDSRMNTEAFF. The chain uses TRBV27 and TRBJ1-1, with 7 bases aligning to TRBD1. CDR3 length: 15 amino acids. V shed 6 bases and J 0 bases; nucleotides not matched to a gene: 7. Germline V gives CDR1 MNHEY, CDR2 SMNVEV (reference sequence).